The 20 T cell receptor beta chains listed next were all sequenced from one sample in a study of naive and memory T cell subsets. Treatment of the sample: skin biopsy from PPD injection site in Mantoux-positive individual. A UMI-containing oligonucleotide was joined by 3' ligation to the TCR cDNA template. Amplification of ligated cDNA took four PCR rounds with SP2 and nested alpha and beta constant primers. MiXCR was run by TCRdb on the UMI-ligation and nested PCR reads, yielding one entry per CDR3 protein. In the table there are over 11,000 distinct CDR3 sequences, 5.2% of which are singletons. The starting material was skin, obtained from a tuberculin skin test site. Source of these receptors: an adult in good health.

This clonotype showed up many times. V is TRBV12-3 or TRBV12-4 and J is TRBJ2-2, with TRBD1 matching 9 bases. V trimming: 6 bases; J trimming: 5 bases; junction bases outside the gene matches: 7. This CDR3 is 15 amino acids long. CDR3 loop: CASRPGTGRTGELFF. CDR3 coding DNA: TGTGCCAGCAGACCCGGGACAGGGCGAACCGGGGAGCTGTTTTTT.

This clonotype is judged medium-sized. The genes are TRBV29-1 and TRBJ2-7; 10 bases are shared with TRBD1. The V gene end was trimmed by 8 bases and the J gene end by 3 bases; junction bases not matched to a gene: 4. The CDR3 has 12 residues. Germline CDR1 is SQVTM and CDR2 is ANQGSEA. The CDR3 reads CSTGTGDYEQYF. DNA for the CDR3: TGCAGCACCGGGACAGGGGACTACGAGCAGTACTTC.

This clonotype was seen at least ten times. V and J are TRBV7-2 and TRBJ1-5; D might be TRBD1 (5 bases). Germline V gene data show CDR1 as SGHTA and CDR2 as FQGNSA. The ends were cut back, 5 bases at V and 7 bases at J, with 12 bases in the middle. This CDR3 is 13 amino acids long. CDR3 nucleotides: TGTGCCAGCAGCCCCCTTGGGGGGCAGCCCCAGCATTTT. Its protein product is CASSPLGGQPQHF.

In this sample, this clonotype turned up many times. The rearrangement uses TRBV6-5 and TRBJ2-7, with 7 bases aligning to TRBD1. CDR1 and CDR2 (germline): MNHEY, SVGAGI. The CDR3 has 14 residues. J was trimmed by 4 bases and V by 5 bases; bases with no gene match: 8. CDR3 DNA: TGTGCCAGCAGTGCCCCGGGACAGCTGTACGAGCAGTACTTC. Its protein product is CASSAPGQLYEQYF.

This clonotype has a count of ten or more. V and J are TRBV25-1 and TRBJ2-7; 7 nucleotides match TRBD1. Losses at the gene ends were 5 bases for V and 5 bases for J; bases not matched to a gene: 6. Per the germline V gene, CDR1 is MGHDK and CDR2 is SYGVNS. The CDR3 runs to 13 residues. CDR3 residues: CASSPAGGHEQYF. The CDR3 DNA sequence: TGTGCCAGCAGTCCGGCAGGGGGACACGAGCAGTACTTC.

There are many counts of this clonotype. The chain carries TRBV6-7 and TRBJ2-1, with D possibly being TRBD2 (6 bases). TRBV6-7 is treated as an ORF (open reading frame) with a function not yet certain. The CDR3 consists of 17 residues. V lost 2 bases to trimming and J lost 7 bases, with 21 bases between them. CDR3 DNA: TGTGCCAGCAGTTACCCACTGACTAGTAACGCCCCAAATGAGCAGTTCTTC. The encoded protein is CASSYPLTSNAPNEQFF.

This clonotype was detected many times. J is TRBJ2-3 and V is TRBV3-1; D is undetermined. This CDR3 region has 15 residues. V lost 0 bases and J lost 0, with 7 bases in between. From germline, CDR1 is LGHDT and CDR2 YNNKEL (reference sequence). The CDR3 nucleotides read TGTGCCAGCAGCCAAGATCCGGCCAGCACAGATACGCAGTATTTT. Translated, it gives CASSQDPASTDTQYF.

The chain recombines TRBV29-1 with TRBJ2-2, with 9 bases fitting TRBD1. Looked up from germline, CDR1 is SQVTM and CDR2 is ANQGSEA. The CDR3 sequence is 15 residues long. Unmatched junction bases numbered 8, after V lost 5 bases and J lost 4 bases. The CDR3: CSVPSPDRGTGELFF. As DNA, the CDR3 is TGCAGCGTTCCAAGCCCGGACAGGGGCACCGGGGAGCTGTTTTTT.

This clonotype is deemed medium-sized. The chain is built from TRBV12-5 and TRBJ2-7, with TRBD2 as a possible D gene (6 bases). Trimming left V 7 bases short and J 6 bases short, with 16 bases between. Per the germline V gene, CDR1 is LGHNT and CDR2 is FRNRAP. The CDR3 runs 13 residues. The CDR3 loop reads CASEANQGGEQYF. The CDR3 bases are TGTGCTAGTGAGGCGAACCAGGGAGGCGAGCAGTACTTC. Looking up the rest from reference TRBV12-5 and TRBJ2-7 gives the full variable domain: DARVTQTPRHKVTEMGQEVTMRCQPILGHNTVFWYRQTMMQGLELLAYFRNRAPLDDSGMPKDRFSAEMPDATLATLKIQPSEPRDSAVYFCASEANQGGEQYFGPGTRLTVT.

In its sample, this clonotype was seen a few times. This chain joins TRBV19 and TRBJ2-2, with D uncertain. CDR1 is LNHDA and CDR2 is SQIVND in the germline V gene (reference sequence). The CDR3 sequence is 14 residues long. The V gene lost 4 bases and the J gene lost 0 bases, with 6 bases spanning the gap. CDR3 sequence: CASSRTTNTGELFF. CDR3 nucleotides: TGTGCCAGTAGTAGGACGACGAACACCGGGGAGCTGTTTTTT.

There are many counts of this clonotype. The V gene is TRBV28, the J gene TRBJ2-1; 12 bases are a match to TRBD2. The CDR3 extends over 18 amino acids. Germline V gene sequence: CDR1 MDHEN, CDR2 SYDVKM. V gave up 7 bases and J gave up 1 base; unmatched junction bases: 11. Written as DNA, the CDR3 is TGTGCCAGCACCCTCGAGAGGCTAGCGGGGGGGTCCTACAATGAGCAGTTCTTC. Protein product: CASTLERLAGGSYNEQFF.

This chain links TRBV20-1 with TRBJ2-2, with 7 bases that match TRBD2. Losses at the gene ends were 0 bases for V and 3 bases for J; bases not matched to a gene: 10. Germline CDR1 is DFQATT and CDR2 is SNEGSKA (reference sequence). The CDR3 runs to 17 residues. CDR3 DNA: TGCAGTGCTAGAGATCCCGCAGGGAGGGTTGACACCGGGGAGCTGTTTTTT. Protein sequence: CSARDPAGRVDTGELFF.

V and J are TRBV5-1 and TRBJ2-1; D might be TRBD2 (5 bases). With 1 base removed from V and 0 bases from J, the gap between germline ends came to 11 bases. Per the germline V gene, CDR1 is SGHRS and CDR2 is YFSETQ. This CDR3 comprises 16 residues. This CDR3 is CASSLRADSSYNEQFF. The CDR3 DNA follows: TGCGCCAGCAGCTTGCGGGCGGACTCCTCCTACAATGAGCAGTTCTTC.

This clonotype was detected ten times or more. The J gene is TRBJ1-1, the V gene TRBV18; tentatively, D is TRBD1 (6 bases). Germline loops: CDR1 KGHSH, CDR2 LQKENI. CDR3 length: 14 amino acids. V lost 5 bases, J lost 2 bases, and 12 bases lay in between. The CDR3 DNA is TGTGCCAGCTCAGCGGGACATACTAACACTGAAGCTTTCTTT. The encoded protein is CASSAGHTNTEAFF.

There are many counts of this clonotype. The CDR3 nucleotides read TGTGCCAGCAGCTCACAGGGGTTAAGGGCACCCCTCCACTTT. Translation: CASSSQGLRAPLHF. The V gene is TRBV7-2, the J gene TRBJ1-6; the match to TRBD1 covers 7 bases. V gave up 4 bases and J gave up 11 bases; unmatched junction bases: 8. The CDR3 contains 14 residues. Germline V gives CDR1 SGHTA, CDR2 FQGNSA.

This clonotype is judged medium-sized. The J gene is TRBJ2-3, the V gene TRBV7-9; the D is unclear. CDR3 length: 12 residues. V shed 4 bases and J shed 4 bases, with 6 bases lying between them. The germline V gene has CDR1 SEHNR and CDR2 FQNEAQ (reference sequence). CDR3: CASSSTADTQYF. DNA for the CDR3: TGTGCCAGCAGCTCCACGGCAGATACGCAGTATTTT.

This clonotype was detected many times. The chain recombines TRBV29-1 with TRBJ1-1, with D tentatively TRBD1 (5 bases). V dropped 3 bases and J dropped 13 bases, with 18 bases sitting between them. Germline V gene lookup returns CDR1 SQVTM and CDR2 ANQGSEA. The CDR3 consists of 12 residues. CDR3 residues: CSVDGFGGKVFF. The CDR3 bases are TGCAGCGTTGATGGGTTCGGGGGAAAAGTTTTCTTT.

This clonotype was counted ten times or more. The V call is TRBV18, the J call TRBJ2-3; 11 bases fit TRBD1. This CDR3 has 16 residues. Germline V gene lookup returns CDR1 KGHSH and CDR2 LQKENI. V shed 2 bases and J 6 bases; nucleotides not matched to a gene: 7. The CDR3 nucleotides are TGTGCCAGCTCACCAACCGGGACAGGGGGATATGATACGCAGTATTTT. As protein: CASSPTGTGGYDTQYF.

This clonotype has a count of ten or more. The J gene is TRBJ1-2, the V gene TRBV18; a possible D gene is TRBD1 (5 bases). The germline CDR1 and CDR2 sequences are KGHSH and LQKENI. V shed 2 bases and J shed 4 bases, with 14 bases lying between them. This CDR3 contains 15 residues. The CDR3 loop is CASSPGFQQGYGYTF. The CDR3 coding sequence is TGTGCCAGCTCACCAGGCTTCCAGCAGGGCTATGGCTACACCTTC. The full variable domain, its missing parts supplied by reference TRBV18 and TRBJ1-2, is NAGVMQNPRHLVRRRGQEARLRCSPMKGHSHVYWYRQLPEEGLKFMVYLQKENIIDESGMPKERFSAEFPKEGPSILRIQQVVRGDSAAYFCASSPGFQQGYGYTFGSGTRLTVV.

This clonotype has more than one count but fewer than ten. The chain is built from TRBV20-1 and TRBJ1-1, with unresolved D. Germline values: CDR1 DFQATT, CDR2 SNEGSKA (reference sequence). The CDR3 consists of 11 residues. Trimming shortened V by 3 bases and J by 9 bases, and 11 bases separated the two germline ends. CDR3 amino acids: CSASFSVKAFF. CDR3 sequence (DNA): TGCAGTGCTAGTTTCTCGGTTAAAGCTTTCTTT.